This passage covers 32 T cell receptor beta chains from one sample sequenced in a study of T cells in women clearing cervical HPV infection. Some clones are missing from TCRdb's copy, which holds only in-frame ones; the method was immunoSEQ multiplex PCR. Found here are roughly 20,000 clones; the top ten clones hold roughly 4.6%. The sequencing sample was made of blood buffy coat. These receptors all come from a woman between 18 and 75 years old with a cervical HPV16 infection that either progressed to CIN3+ or cleared (not recorded which).

Details on this clone: Sequencing ends 3 residues short of the CDR3 end; the germline J gene provides the rest. The chain links TRBV18 to TRBJ2-6; the D is unclear. Trimming pared 6 bases from V and 4 bases from J, leaving 10 bases between. CDR3 length: 14 amino acids. In germline, CDR1 is KGHSH, CDR2 LQKENI. The CDR3 reads CASSNSGGANVLTF. The part of the CDR3 DNA that was read is TGTGCCAGCTCGAACTCCGGGGGGGCCAACGTC.

In the case of this clone: The observed sequence ends 3 residues before the CDR3 terminus, with the missing tail filled in from the germline J gene. V and J are TRBV7-2 and TRBJ1-5, with 7 bases matching TRBD1. Germline V gives CDR1 SGHTA, CDR2 FQGNSA. This CDR3 region has 15 residues. The CDR3 bases that were read are TGTGCCAGCAGCTTAGTTGGGGACAGCACAGATCCC. This codes for CASSLVGDSTDP. The whole CDR3 is CASSLVGDSTDPQHF.

Worth noting for this clone: Read sequence stops 3 residues before the CDR3 end, and the germline J gene provides the missing end. J is TRBJ2-3 and V is TRBV5-6; weak D call: TRBD1 (5 bases). The CDR3 covers 14 residues. Per germline, CDR1 SGHDT and CDR2 YYEEEE. The CDR3 sequence is CASSPQGPQETQYF. CDR3 DNA (partial): TGTGCCAGCAGCCCTCAGGGTCCCCAAGAGACG. The variable domain in full, with the rest retrieved from reference TRBV5-6 and TRBJ2-3, is DAGVTQSPTHLIKTRGQQVTLRCSPKSGHDTVSWYQQALGQGPQFIFQYYEEEERQRGNFPDRFSGHQFPNYSSELNVNALLLGDSALYLCASSPQGPQETQYFGPGTRLTVL.

On this clone itself: Coverage ceases 3 residues before the CDR3 finishes, and the germline J gene fills in the end. The chain uses TRBV20-1 and TRBJ2-1, with no clear D. This CDR3 has 11 amino acids. Germline V gives CDR1 DFQATT, CDR2 SNEGSKA (reference sequence). Trimming pared 8 bases from V and 4 bases from J, leaving 9 bases between. Incomplete CDR3 DNA: TGCAGTCACAGCACGTACAATGAG. Residues: CSHSTYNE. The whole CDR3 sequence is CSHSTYNEQFF.

As regards this clone: The read falls 3 residues short of the CDR3 end, and the missing part is taken from the germline J gene. V gene TRBV11-2 combines with J gene TRBJ2-3; D is undetermined. The germline gives CDR1 SGHAT, CDR2 FQNNGV. The CDR3 sequence is 11 residues long. CDR3 residues: CASSLQYAQYF. The CDR3 DNA, read in part, is TGTGCCAGCAGCCTACAGTACGCG.

A note on this clone: Relative to the germline gene, one junction end is altered; a read error may explain this. The read finishes 3 residues shy of the CDR3 end, and the germline J gene is used to complete it. The genes are TRBV4-2 and TRBJ2-5, with 9 bases lining up with TRBD1. This CDR3 has 15 amino acids. Per the germline V gene, CDR1 is LGHNA and CDR2 is YNFKEQ. The CDR3 protein is CASSQGTGRTETQYF. CDR3 DNA, as far as it was read: TGCGCCAGCAGCCAAGGGACAGGGAGAACGGAGACC.

Concerning this clone itself: Read sequence stops 3 residues before the CDR3 end, and the germline J gene provides the missing end. The chain has TRBV6-2 or TRBV6-3 and TRBJ1-6; a weak D match, TRBD1 (6 bases). The ends were cut back, 5 bases at V and 8 bases at J, with 13 bases in the middle. This CDR3 has 14 residues. In germline, CDR1 is MNHEY, CDR2 SVGEGT. The sequenced part of the CDR3 DNA is TGTGCCAGCAGTAGGGGGACGGTTGATTCACCC. Translated: CASSRGTVDSP. The entire CDR3 reads CASSRGTVDSPLHF.

Note on this clone: The read terminates 3 residues ahead of where the CDR3 ends, so the germline J gene completes it. This chain links TRBV28 with TRBJ2-5; 8 nucleotides match TRBD2. This CDR3 contains 19 residues. With V trimmed by 3 bases and J by 2 bases, 17 bases remained unmatched. From germline, CDR1 is MDHEN and CDR2 SYDVKM. The sequenced part of the CDR3 DNA is TGTGCCAGCAGTTTCCCGGGGACCGGGACTAGAGGTGGGCAAGAGACC. Encoded protein: CASSFPGTGTRGGQET. The CDR3 in its entirety is CASSFPGTGTRGGQETQYF.

CDR3 loop: CASSENEGASTEAFF. The part of the CDR3 DNA that was read is TGTGCCAGCAGTGAAAATGAGGGGGCGAGCACTGAA. V gene TRBV6-1 combines with J gene TRBJ1-1; 7 positions match TRBD1. The CDR3 end lies 3 residues beyond the end of the read and is filled in from the germline J gene. The CDR3 length is 15 residues. V shed 2 bases, J shed 4 bases, and the junction held 7 bases outside the gene matches. Germline lookup yields CDR1 MNHNS and CDR2 SASEGT.

Concerning this clone: The CDR3 is cut off 3 residues early in the read; its end comes from the germline J gene. The J gene is TRBJ2-2, the V gene TRBV2, with a weak D call TRBD1 (7 bases). The germline V gene encodes CDR1 SNHLY and CDR2 FYNNEI. CDR3 length equals 13 residues. The sequenced part of the CDR3 DNA is TGTGCCAGCCGGAAGACAGGGCGGGAAAAG. Translated, it gives CASRKTGREK. The whole CDR3 reads CASRKTGREKLFF. The full variable domain, completed using reference TRBV2 and TRBJ2-2, is EPEVTQTPSHQVTQMGQEVILRCVPISNHLYFYWYRQILGQKVEFLVSFYNNEISEKSEIFDDQFSVERPDGSNFTLKIRSTKLEDSAMYFCASRKTGREKLFFGEGSRLTVL.

Note on this clone: Coverage ceases 3 residues before the CDR3 finishes, and the germline J gene fills in the end. The V call is TRBV6-2 or TRBV6-3, the J call TRBJ1-2; 10 bases map to TRBD1. J gave up 7 bases and V 6 bases, and 8 bases lay outside the gene matches. Germline CDR1 reads MNHEY; CDR2 reads SVGEGT. The length of the CDR3 is 14 residues. CDR3 protein: CASRPAGTGAGYTF. CDR3 DNA, as far as it was read: TGTGCCAGCAGGCCAGCCGGGACAGGGGCTGGC.

Note on this clone: The CDR3 end falls 3 residues outside the read, so it is completed with the germline J gene. The chain couples TRBV6-1 to TRBJ2-5; no clear D. The V and J ends lost 2 bases and 1 base respectively, with 8 bases between them. Germline V CDR1 and CDR2: MNHNS, SASEGT. The CDR3 length is 14 residues. This chain's CDR3 is CASSESAFQETQYF. The CDR3 bases that were read are TGTGCCAGCAGTGAATCTGCGTTCCAAGAGACC.

In the case of this clone: The read comes to an end 3 residues before the CDR3 does, leaving the germline J gene to fill in the end. J is TRBJ1-2 and V is TRBV5-4; D may be TRBD1 (6 bases). Germline-derived CDR1 and CDR2 are SGHNT and YYREEE (reference sequence). Trimming stripped 0 bases from V and 2 bases from J, with 8 bases between. The CDR3 has 14 amino acids. CDR3 loop: CASSLDRANYGYTF. CDR3 DNA (partial): TGTGCCAGCAGCTTGGACAGGGCAAACTATGGC. The whole variable domain, filled in from reference TRBV5-4 and TRBJ1-2, reads ETGVTQSPTHLIKTRGQQVTLRCSSQSGHNTVSWYQQALGQGPQFIFQYYREEENGRGNFPPRFSGLQFPNYSSELNVNALELDDSALYLCASSLDRANYGYTFGSGTRLTVV.

A remark on this clone: The read falls 3 residues short of the CDR3 end, and the missing part is taken from the germline J gene. The J gene is TRBJ2-1, the V gene TRBV5-4; 7 bases match TRBD1. CDR1 is SGHNT and CDR2 is YYREEE in the germline V gene (reference sequence). CDR3 length equals 16 residues. The J segment lost 3 bases and the V segment lost 4 bases, leaving 10 bases of the junction unmatched. The CDR3 loop is CASSVSGTVIYNEQFF. Partial CDR3 DNA: TGTGCCAGCAGCGTCTCCGGGACAGTGATCTACAATGAG.

As concerns this clone: Read data end 3 residues before the CDR3 end; the end is taken from the germline J gene. The V call is TRBV30, the J call TRBJ1-6, with D perhaps matching TRBD1 (5 bases). This CDR3 comprises 13 residues. CDR1 and CDR2 (germline): GTSNPN, SVGIG (reference sequence). V gave up 1 base and J gave up 8 bases, with 9 bases separating them. The sequenced part of the CDR3 DNA is TGTGCCTGGAGTGAAAAGGGGTATTCACCC. This sequence encodes CAWSEKGYSP. The whole CDR3 sequence reads CAWSEKGYSPLHF.

A note on this clone: The read ends 3 residues before the CDR3 terminus; that terminus is restored from the germline J gene. This rearrangement joins TRBV6-4 to TRBJ2-3, with 10 nucleotides matching TRBD1. The CDR3 runs to 15 residues. The V gene's germline CDR1 is MRHNA and CDR2 SNTAGT. The junction had 0 bases not matched to a gene; V was cut back by 2 bases and J by 1 base. The CDR3 loop is CASSDGTGGTDTQYF. CDR3 bases read: TGTGCCAGCAGTGACGGGACAGGGGGCACAGATACG.

About this clone: The read ends 3 residues early relative to the CDR3; the germline J gene fills the gap. This sequence joins TRBV7-9 and TRBJ2-7; 7 bases fit TRBD1. Germline values: CDR1 SEHNR, CDR2 FQNEAQ (reference sequence). The CDR3 is 15 residues long. The V gene end was trimmed by 1 base and the J gene end by 2 bases; junction bases not matched to a gene: 5. CDR3: CASSLDRGTAYEQYF. The DNA read from the CDR3 is TGTGCCAGCAGCTTAGACAGGGGAACGGCCTACGAG.

Comments on this clone: The read is 3 residues too short to cover the CDR3 end, so that end is filled in from the germline J gene. The chain is built from TRBV2 and TRBJ2-1, with 9 bases matching TRBD1. The V and J ends lost 3 bases and 6 bases, in that order; junction bases with no gene match: 18. The germline V gene encodes CDR1 SNHLY and CDR2 FYNNEI. CDR3 length: 19 residues. The CDR3 reads CASSELSGTGLYRFNEQFF. The part of the CDR3 DNA that was read is TGTGCCAGCAGTGAGTTATCCGGGACAGGGTTATACAGGTTCAATGAG.

Worth noting for this clone: The read halts 3 residues ahead of the CDR3 end, with the missing end drawn from the germline J gene. V usage is TRBV7-6 and J usage is TRBJ2-7; D gene uncertain. The CDR3 runs to 13 residues. Between the trimmed V and J ends, which lost 2 bases and 1 base, there was a span of 6 bases. Germline CDR1 reads SGHVS; CDR2 reads FNYEAQ. CDR3 region: CASSLHSSYEQYF. Partial CDR3 DNA: TGTGCCAGCAGCTTACACAGTTCCTACGAG.

About this clone: The missing CDR3 end, 3 residues past where the read stops, is filled in from the germline J gene. The V call is TRBV6-1, the J call TRBJ2-1, with TRBD2 matching over 9 bases. Germline V gene data show CDR1 as MNHNS and CDR2 as SASEGT. The J segment lost 4 bases and the V segment lost 3 bases, leaving 4 bases of the junction unmatched. The CDR3 extends over 15 amino acids. CDR3 DNA (partial): TGTGCCAGCAGTGAGATCAGCGGGGGGTACAATGAG. This encodes CASSEISGGYNE. The entire CDR3 protein reads CASSEISGGYNEQFF.

Judged by frequency, this clone is medium-sized (0.01 to 0.1%). With the read ending 3 residues before the CDR3 end, the germline J gene is used to fill in that end. The J gene is TRBJ2-3, the V gene TRBV29-1; 10 bases fit TRBD1. Germline-derived CDR1 and CDR2 are SQVTM and ANQGSEA. The CDR3 totals 12 residues. The DNA read from the CDR3 is TGCAGCGTTGAAAGGGACAGGGGCTCG. Its protein is CSVERDRGS. The full CDR3 sequence reads CSVERDRGSQYF.

A remark on this clone: Read data end 3 residues before the CDR3 end; the end is taken from the germline J gene. The chain recombines TRBV2 with TRBJ2-3; TRBD2 matches at 13 bases. The CDR3 totals 15 residues. The germline CDR1 and CDR2 sequences are SNHLY and FYNNEI. J gave up 5 bases and V 6 bases, and 5 bases lay outside the gene matches. The CDR3 loop is CASSRLAGGQDTQYF. The CDR3 DNA, read in part, is TGTGCCAGCAGCAGACTAGCGGGGGGTCAAGATACG.

Points on this clone: The read falls 3 residues short of the CDR3 end, and the missing part is taken from the germline J gene. The chain joins TRBV11-2 to TRBJ2-3; 9 nucleotides match TRBD2. This CDR3 comprises 14 residues. Germline-derived CDR1 and CDR2 are SGHAT and FQNNGV. CDR3 amino acids: CASSFLAGQETQYF. The CDR3 DNA, read in part, is TGTGCCAGCAGCTTCCTAGCGGGGCAAGAGACG.

Regarding this clone: The read gets to within 3 residues of the CDR3 end, and the germline J gene fills in the rest. The chain recombines TRBV24-1 with TRBJ2-1; 11 positions match TRBD1. Germline values: CDR1 KGHDR, CDR2 SFDVKD. The CDR3 totals 15 residues. After removal of 2 bases from V and 6 bases from J, the junction contained 2 bases not matched to a gene. The DNA read from the CDR3 is TGTGCCACCAGTGATTGGGACAGGGGGGGCAATGAG. Its protein product is CATSDWDRGGNE. In full, the CDR3 reads CATSDWDRGGNEQFF.

Concerning this clone itself: From the germline J gene comes the end of the CDR3, since the read stops 3 residues before it. The chain uses TRBV19 and TRBJ2-1; no clear D. V shed 7 bases and J shed 0 bases, with 10 bases lying between them. This CDR3 region has 14 residues. Germline V gene data show CDR1 as LNHDA and CDR2 as SQIVND (reference sequence). The DNA read from the CDR3 is TGTGCCAGTATCGGGTCGAGCTCCTACAATGAG. Protein: CASIGSSSYNE. The complete CDR3 reads CASIGSSSYNEQFF.

Remarks on this clone: Read sequence stops 3 residues before the CDR3 end, and the germline J gene provides the missing end. The chain joins TRBV19 to TRBJ1-2; D is ambiguous. The ends were cut back, 6 bases at V and 4 bases at J, with 15 bases in the middle. CDR1 and CDR2 (germline): LNHDA, SQIVND (reference sequence). The CDR3 contains 14 residues. The CDR3 sequence: CASRDTGEIYGYTF. The CDR3 bases that were read are TGTGCCAGTAGGGATACCGGGGAGATCTATGGC.

Worth noting for this clone: The CDR3 end falls 3 residues outside the read, so it is completed with the germline J gene. The rearrangement links TRBV5-1 to TRBJ1-4, with D perhaps TRBD1 (5 bases). V was shortened by 3 bases and J by 10 bases, with 22 bases between the two germline ends. Germline lookup yields CDR1 SGHRS and CDR2 YFSETQ. The CDR3 spans 16 residues. CDR3 bases read: TGCGCCAGCAGCTCGGCGGGGGACCGGCTCGACTCAAAA. This codes for CASSSAGDRLDSK. The whole CDR3 reads CASSSAGDRLDSKLFF.

Remarks on this clone: The CDR3 end is not reached by the read, which stops 3 residues before it; the germline J gene fills it in. The chain recombines TRBV20-1 with TRBJ2-5; 11 bases fit TRBD2. The V gene's germline CDR1 is DFQATT and CDR2 SNEGSKA (reference sequence). With V trimmed by 1 base and J by 0 bases, 1 base remained unmatched. The CDR3 covers 15 residues. CDR3 region: CSARASGGYQETQYF. The covered CDR3 bases are TGCAGTGCTAGAGCTAGCGGGGGGTACCAAGAGACC.

Comment on this clone: The read terminates 3 residues before the CDR3 end, so the remaining end is supplied by the germline J gene. The chain employs TRBV6-1 and TRBJ2-1, with 7 bases that match TRBD2. This CDR3 comprises 16 residues. CDR1 is MNHNS, CDR2 SASEGT, per germline. Losses at the gene ends were 2 bases for V and 8 bases for J; bases not matched to a gene: 12. CDR3 sequence: CASSEQNSGWWDEQFF. Incomplete CDR3 DNA: TGTGCCAGCAGTGAACAGAATAGCGGGTGGTGGGATGAG.

Of note for this clone: The sequence runs out 3 residues before the end of the CDR3; the remainder is reconstructed from the germline J gene. The rearrangement joins TRBV6-4 to TRBJ2-3, with 8 bases that match TRBD1. V trimming: 6 bases; J trimming: 5 bases; junction bases outside the gene matches: 7. The CDR3 is made up of 14 amino acids. Looked up from germline, CDR1 is MRHNA and CDR2 is SNTAGT. This chain's CDR3 is CASSPGTGEDTQYF. The part of the CDR3 DNA that was read is TGTGCCAGCAGCCCCGGGACAGGAGAAGATACG.

In regard to this clone: The read ends 3 residues before the CDR3 terminus; that terminus is restored from the germline J gene. This chain uses TRBV11-3 with TRBJ1-1, with D uncertain. This CDR3 comprises 14 residues. Germline loops: CDR1 SGHNT, CDR2 YENEEA. V shed 0 bases and J shed 1 base, with 6 bases lying between them. The chain's CDR3 is CASSLETGNTEAFF. Incomplete CDR3 DNA: TGTGCCAGCAGCTTAGAAACGGGGAACACTGAA.

Points on this clone: The CDR3 goes on 3 residues after the read ends, and that part is filled in from the germline J gene. This chain connects TRBV14 to TRBJ2-5; TRBD1 matches 7 bases. CDR1 SGHDN and CDR2 FVKESK come from the germline V gene. The junction had 5 bases not matched to a gene; V was cut back by 4 bases and J by 3 bases. The CDR3 has 14 amino acids. CDR3 bases read: TGTGCCAGCAGCCCGGACAGGCGCGAAGAGACC. Translated, it gives CASSPDRREET. The CDR3 in its entirety is CASSPDRREETQYF.